This T cell receptor beta chain appears in the sequencing data of a study of CD8 T cells in Susac syndrome. Random hexamers served to reverse transcribe roughly 0.45 to 1 ug RNA. Amplification of the TCR beta CDR3 was carried out by immunoSEQ multiplex PCR, which spanned a total of 54 Vbeta and 13 Jbeta segments. TCRdb processed the immunoSEQ multiplex PCR reads anew with MiXCR; each CDR3 protein has one entry. The table has 160,000 or so distinct CDR3 sequences, 92% seen once. This sequence was found in a human donor in good health. What was sequenced was CD4+ T cells from PBMCs.

This CDR3 reads CASSLARDAGETQYF. The CDR3 nucleotides read TGTGCCAGCAGCTTAGCGAGGGATGCGGGCGAGACCCAGTACTTC. The J gene is TRBJ2-5, the V gene TRBV7-3; maybe TRBD2 (5 bases). The ends were cut back, 2 bases at V and 5 bases at J, with 15 bases in the middle. The CDR3 totals 15 residues. Germline assignment: CDR1 SGHTA and CDR2 FQGTGA.